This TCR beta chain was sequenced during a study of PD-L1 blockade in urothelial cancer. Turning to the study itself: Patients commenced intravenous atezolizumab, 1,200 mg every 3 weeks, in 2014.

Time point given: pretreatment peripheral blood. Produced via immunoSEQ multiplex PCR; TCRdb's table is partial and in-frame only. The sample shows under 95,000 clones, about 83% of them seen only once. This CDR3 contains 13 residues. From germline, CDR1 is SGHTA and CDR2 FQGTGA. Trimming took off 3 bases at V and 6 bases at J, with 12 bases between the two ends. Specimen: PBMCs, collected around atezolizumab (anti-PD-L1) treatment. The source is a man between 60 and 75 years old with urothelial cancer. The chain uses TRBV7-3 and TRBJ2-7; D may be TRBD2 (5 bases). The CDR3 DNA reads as TGTGCCAGCAGCTTGGGGAAGGGAGTCGAGCAGTACTTC. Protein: CASSLGKGVEQYF.